These T cell receptor beta chains were read from a single sample in a study of blood T cell repertoires in COVID-19. Repertoires were generated with immunoSEQ multiplex PCR, while TCRdb's copy carries only in-frame clones and drops some. The sample yields about 75,000 clones, 87% seen once. Sequencing was performed on peripheral blood. The receptors come from a woman in her 50s with acute or convalescent COVID-19. Both conserved end residues are part of each CDR3. Fields, in order: J gene, D gene, clone size, V gene, CDR3 protein, CDR3 DNA. D genes are given only for firm matches. A row's size may be missing; if present it is once, few, many or a size class.

j_gene: TRBJ1-2
d_gene: -
abundance: few
v_gene: TRBV3-1/TRBV3-2
CDR3aa: CASSLGQIYGYTF
CDR3nt: TGTGCCAGCAGCTTAGGACAGATCTATGGCTACACCTTC

j_gene: TRBJ2-2
d_gene: TRBD1
abundance: -
v_gene: TRBV6-2/TRBV6-3
CDR3aa: CASSRDRVSPGELFF
CDR3nt: TGTGCCAGCAGCCGGGACAGGGTGTCCCCCGGGGAGCTGTTTTTT

j_gene: TRBJ1-5
d_gene: -
abundance: once
v_gene: TRBV11-2
CDR3aa: CASSLDLGGPQHF
CDR3nt: TGTGCCAGCAGCTTAGATTTGGGGGGTCCCCAGCATTTT

j_gene: TRBJ2-1
d_gene: TRBD1
abundance: -
v_gene: TRBV7-9
CDR3aa: CASSLVGQAYNEQFF
CDR3nt: TGTGCCAGCAGCTTAGTCGGACAGGCCTACAATGAGCAGTTCTTC

j_gene: TRBJ1-2
d_gene: TRBD1
abundance: once
v_gene: TRBV6-5
CDR3aa: CASRLTGGNYGYTF
CDR3nt: TGTGCCAGCAGGTTGACAGGGGGCAACTATGGCTACACCTTC

j_gene: TRBJ2-1
d_gene: -
abundance: -
v_gene: TRBV30
CDR3aa: CAWSYGSSYNEQFF
CDR3nt: TGTGCCTGGAGTTACGGGTCCTCCTACAATGAGCAGTTCTTC

j_gene: TRBJ2-1
d_gene: -
abundance: -
v_gene: TRBV5-8
CDR3aa: CASSQTIRSRNEQFF
CDR3nt: TGTGCCAGCAGCCAAACGATTCGGTCTCGGAATGAGCAGTTCTTC

j_gene: TRBJ1-4
d_gene: TRBD1
abundance: -
v_gene: TRBV18
CDR3aa: CASSVQGAKEKLFF
CDR3nt: TGTGCCAGCTCAGTACAGGGGGCCAAAGAAAAACTGTTTTTT

j_gene: TRBJ1-5
d_gene: -
abundance: -
v_gene: TRBV19
CDR3aa: CASQVGVVNQPQHF
CDR3nt: TGTGCCAGTCAAGTTGGAGTGGTCAATCAGCCCCAGCATTTT

j_gene: TRBJ1-2
d_gene: -
abundance: -
v_gene: TRBV24-1
CDR3aa: CATSDSGEGYGYTF
CDR3nt: TGTGCCACCAGTGATTCAGGGGAGGGCTATGGCTACACCTTC

j_gene: TRBJ2-7
d_gene: -
abundance: -
v_gene: TRBV19
CDR3aa: CASSRREGGSYEQYF
CDR3nt: TGTGCCAGTAGTAGAAGGGAAGGGGGCTCCTACGAGCAGTACTTC

j_gene: TRBJ2-5
d_gene: -
abundance: once
v_gene: TRBV27
CDR3aa: CASSRTQETQYF
CDR3nt: TGTGCCAGCAGTCGTACTCAAGAGACCCAGTACTTC

j_gene: TRBJ1-6
d_gene: -
abundance: -
v_gene: TRBV18
CDR3aa: CASSPDFYNSPLHF
CDR3nt: TGTGCCAGCTCACCAGACTTCTATAATTCACCCCTCCACTTT

j_gene: TRBJ2-7
d_gene: -
abundance: -
v_gene: TRBV7-9
CDR3aa: CASGPSLSYEQYF
CDR3nt: TGTGCCAGCGGCCCTTCCCTCTCCTACGAGCAGTACTTC

j_gene: TRBJ2-1
d_gene: -
abundance: -
v_gene: TRBV7-2
CDR3aa: CASSLSSIGGISYNEQFF
CDR3nt: TGTGCCAGCAGCTTATCGTCGATAGGGGGAATCTCCTACAATGAGCAGTTCTTC

j_gene: TRBJ1-1
d_gene: -
abundance: -
v_gene: TRBV5-1
CDR3aa: CASSLAVAGIAEAFF
CDR3nt: TGCGCCAGCAGCTTGGCCGTGGCAGGGATCGCTGAAGCTTTCTTT

j_gene: TRBJ1-1
d_gene: -
abundance: -
v_gene: TRBV6-5
CDR3aa: CASSTIGGASEAFF
CDR3nt: TGTGCCAGCAGTACTATTGGAGGGGCGTCGGAAGCTTTCTTT

j_gene: TRBJ1-2
d_gene: TRBD1
abundance: once
v_gene: TRBV29-1
CDR3aa: CSGDYRGGYTF
CDR3nt: TGCAGCGGGGATTACAGGGGGGGCTACACCTTC

j_gene: TRBJ2-7
d_gene: TRBD1
abundance: -
v_gene: TRBV18
CDR3aa: CASSPTGTAAYEQYF
CDR3nt: TGTGCCAGCTCACCTACCGGGACAGCCGCCTACGAGCAGTACTTC

j_gene: TRBJ1-1
d_gene: -
abundance: -
v_gene: TRBV15
CDR3aa: CATSRDKGQNTEAFF
CDR3nt: TGTGCCACCAGCAGAGATAAGGGACAGAACACTGAAGCTTTCTTT

j_gene: TRBJ2-7
d_gene: TRBD2
abundance: -
v_gene: TRBV30
CDR3aa: CASRGTTSSYEQYF
CDR3nt: TGTGCCTCCCGGGGGACTACTTCTTCCTACGAGCAGTACTTC

j_gene: TRBJ1-4
d_gene: TRBD1
abundance: -
v_gene: TRBV19
CDR3aa: CASSMSGQGREKLFF
CDR3nt: TGTGCCAGTAGTATGTCTGGACAGGGACGGGAAAAACTGTTTTTT

j_gene: TRBJ2-2
d_gene: -
abundance: -
v_gene: TRBV7-3
CDR3aa: CASSSIRGGGELFF
CDR3nt: TGTGCCAGCAGCAGCATCAGGGGCGGCGGGGAGCTGTTTTTT

j_gene: TRBJ1-3
d_gene: TRBD1
abundance: -
v_gene: TRBV18
CDR3aa: CASSPSIVTGGGTIYF
CDR3nt: TGTGCCAGCTCACCATCGATCGTAACAGGGGGAGGCACCATATATTTT

j_gene: TRBJ2-2
d_gene: -
abundance: -
v_gene: TRBV5-1
CDR3aa: CASSLGRGMMGTGELFF
CDR3nt: TGCGCCAGCAGCTTGGGTCGGGGAATGATGGGCACCGGGGAGCTGTTTTTT

j_gene: TRBJ1-1
d_gene: -
abundance: -
v_gene: TRBV27
CDR3aa: CASSLAGDTEAFF
CDR3nt: TGTGCCAGCAGTTTAGCAGGGGACACTGAAGCTTTCTTT

j_gene: TRBJ1-2
d_gene: TRBD1
abundance: -
v_gene: TRBV11-2
CDR3aa: CASSPGQGVGYGYTF
CDR3nt: TGTGCCAGCAGCCCGGGACAGGGGGTCGGCTATGGCTACACCTTC

j_gene: TRBJ2-1
d_gene: TRBD2
abundance: -
v_gene: TRBV3-1/TRBV3-2
CDR3aa: CASSRAGAPYNEQFF
CDR3nt: TGTGCCAGCAGCAGAGCGGGAGCACCTTACAATGAGCAGTTCTTC

j_gene: TRBJ1-2
d_gene: -
abundance: -
v_gene: TRBV2
CDR3aa: CATTGNYGYTF
CDR3nt: TGTGCCACCACAGGGAACTATGGCTACACCTTC

j_gene: TRBJ2-1
d_gene: TRBD2
abundance: -
v_gene: TRBV6-1
CDR3aa: CASSASVGGGGANEQFF
CDR3nt: TGTGCCAGCAGTGCGAGTGTGGGTGGCGGGGGGGCGAATGAGCAGTTCTTC

j_gene: TRBJ2-7
d_gene: -
abundance: -
v_gene: TRBV7-2
CDR3aa: CASSLVPRGTSYEQYF
CDR3nt: TGTGCCAGCAGCTTAGTTCCCAGGGGAACCTCCTACGAGCAGTACTTC

j_gene: TRBJ1-1
d_gene: TRBD1
abundance: -
v_gene: TRBV18
CDR3aa: CASSPLDRGEAFF
CDR3nt: TGTGCCAGCTCACCATTGGACAGGGGTGAAGCTTTCTTT